Listed here are 2 T cell receptor beta chains from one sample, sequenced in a study of T-cell reconstitution after alpha-beta-depleted transplantation in children. Using unique molecular identifiers, the investigators prepared the TCRbeta library. Via MiXCR, TCRdb re-called the PCR reads, giving one row per CDR3 protein. The table lists 500,000 to 750,000 distinct CDR3 sequences, around 27% of them singletons. Specimen: PBMCs, collected before TCRalphabeta/CD19-depleted stem cell transplant. These receptors were obtained from a boy younger than two with Wiskott-Aldrich syndrome, due to receive a stem cell transplant.

This clonotype was picked up a small number of times. The chain is built from TRBV5-1 and TRBJ2-2; the D is unclear. The V end was cut by 7 bases, the J end by 2 bases, with 15 bases between. Germline assignment: CDR1 SGHRS and CDR2 YFSETQ. This CDR3 region has 15 residues. The chain's CDR3 is CASQIDPDNTGELFF. For the CDR3, the DNA is TGCGCCAGCCAAATTGATCCCGATAACACCGGGGAGCTGTTTTTT.

This chain uses TRBV18 with TRBJ1-4; no definite D call. Trimming stripped 2 bases from V and 0 bases from J, with 7 bases between. This CDR3 contains 15 residues. From germline, CDR1 is KGHSH and CDR2 LQKENI. The CDR3 DNA sequence: TGTGCCAGCTCACCATCCCGGCCAACTAATGAAAAACTGTTTTTT. It encodes CASSPSRPTNEKLFF. Full variable domain (remainder filled in from reference TRBV18 and TRBJ1-4): NAGVMQNPRHLVRRRGQEARLRCSPMKGHSHVYWYRQLPEEGLKFMVYLQKENIIDESGMPKERFSAEFPKEGPSILRIQQVVRGDSAAYFCASSPSRPTNEKLFFGSGTQLSVL.